What follows are 13 T cell receptor beta chains derived from one specimen sequenced in a study of blood T cell repertoires in COVID-19. The method was immunoSEQ multiplex PCR; TCRdb's version includes in-frame clones alone and lacks a portion of them. The sample lists 50,000 to 75,000 clones, 79% occurring once. Sequenced: peripheral blood. These receptors originate from a man in his sixties with acute or convalescent COVID-19.

The chain couples TRBV7-3 to TRBJ1-1; 7 positions agree with TRBD1. Germline CDR1 is SGHTA and CDR2 is FQGTGA. This CDR3 comprises 14 residues. V lost 5 bases and J lost 5; bases outside the gene matches: 8. The CDR3 DNA sequence: TGTGCCAGCAGCCCGGACCCAGGGGGGACTGAAGCTTTCTTT. It translates to CASSPDPGGTEAFF.

This chain links TRBV7-6 with TRBJ2-1; 10 bases are a match to TRBD2. Looked up from germline, CDR1 is SGHVS and CDR2 is FNYEAQ. V lost 2 bases to trimming and J lost 5 bases; unmatched junction nucleotides: 12. CDR3 length equals 18 residues. The CDR3 DNA reads TGTGCCAGCAGCTTAATAAGACTAGCGGGTGGGAGGGACAATGAGCAGTTCTTC. Its translation is CASSLIRLAGGRDNEQFF.

This clone showed up just once. The rearrangement links TRBV3-1 (or the pseudogene TRBV3-2) to TRBJ2-5; 10 bases fit TRBD1. Per germline, CDR1 LGHDT and CDR2 YNNKEL (reference sequence). The V gene end was trimmed by 4 bases and the J gene end by 4 bases; junction bases not matched to a gene: 3. The CDR3 contains 14 residues. CDR3 sequence: CASSPGTGAETQYF. The DNA of the CDR3 is TGTGCCAGCAGCCCTGGGACAGGGGCAGAGACCCAGTACTTC.

This clone came up once. DNA for the CDR3: TGTGCCAGCAGCCCCACGTCACAGGACACTGAAGCTTTCTTT. Translating it yields CASSPTSQDTEAFF. This sequence joins TRBV11-3 and TRBJ1-1, with a weak D call TRBD1 (5 bases). CDR1 is SGHNT, CDR2 YENEEA, per germline. The CDR3 extends over 14 amino acids. V gave up 5 bases and J gave up 3 bases, with 13 bases separating them.

The chain has TRBV5-1 and TRBJ2-5, with a weak D call TRBD2 (5 bases). CDR3 length: 14 amino acids. Germline CDR1 SGHRS, CDR2 YFSETQ. V shed 0 bases and J shed 5 bases, with 11 bases lying between them. The CDR3 DNA is TGCGCCAGCAGCTTGGGTGGCGGGTTTGAGACCCAGTACTTC. Protein: CASSLGGGFETQYF. Full variable domain (remainder filled in from reference TRBV5-1 and TRBJ2-5): KAGVTQTPRYLIKTRGQQVTLSCSPISGHRSVSWYQQTPGQGLQFLFEYFSETQRNKGNFPGRFSGRQFSNSRSEMNVSTLELGDSALYLCASSLGGGFETQYFGPGTRLLVL.

This clone was detected only a few times. The CDR3 bases are TGTGCCAGCAGCCTTCGAGGAAGCGATTCACCCCTCCACTTT. Amino acid sequence: CASSLRGSDSPLHF. This chain links TRBV11-1 with TRBJ1-6; D is unresolved. Trimming cost V 5 bases and J 8 bases, with 13 bases left between them. The CDR3 extends over 14 amino acids. Germline CDR1 reads SGHAT; CDR2 reads FQDESV (reference sequence).

This clone has just a few counts. V usage is TRBV27 and J usage is TRBJ1-3; D gene uncertain. The CDR3 length is 14 residues. Trimming shortened V by 3 bases and J by 1 base, and 7 bases separated the two germline ends. Germline CDR1 is MNHEY and CDR2 is SMNVEV (reference sequence). CDR3 in DNA: TGTGCCAGCAGTTTGTACGGGTCTGGAAACACCATATATTTT. As protein: CASSLYGSGNTIYF.

The chain is built from TRBV7-2 and TRBJ1-5; D unclear. V gave up 4 bases and J gave up 5 bases, with 12 bases separating them. The CDR3 spans 14 residues. Germline CDR1 and CDR2: SGHTA and FQGNSA. DNA of the CDR3: TGTGCCAGCAGCTCTAACGCGGGATATCAGCCCCAGCATTTT. It yields the protein CASSSNAGYQPQHF.

The chain couples TRBV14 to TRBJ2-1; TRBD2 matches at 10 bases. Germline V gene sequence: CDR1 SGHDN, CDR2 FVKESK. This CDR3 is 15 amino acids long. Trimming removed 4 bases from V and 9 bases from J; junction bases left unmatched: 9. CDR3 bases: TGTGCCAGCAGCCCCCGGCTAGCGGGAGTTGGTGAGCAGTTCTTC. Translating it yields CASSPRLAGVGEQFF.

This clone was observed a single time. The genes are TRBV19 and TRBJ1-5; TRBD1 matches at 9 bases. The CDR3 consists of 17 residues. After removal of 6 bases from V and 1 base from J, the junction contained 10 bases not matched to a gene. From germline, CDR1 is LNHDA and CDR2 SQIVND (reference sequence). CDR3 bases: TGTGCCAGTAGGGGATACTCGACAGGGGGAAGCAATCAGCCCCAGCATTTT. Protein sequence: CASRGYSTGGSNQPQHF. The variable domain in full, completed from reference TRBV19 and TRBJ1-5, reads DGGITQSPKYLFRKEGQNVTLSCEQNLNHDAMYWYRQDPGQGLRLIYYSQIVNDFQKGDIAEGYSVSREKKESFPLTVTSAQKNPTAFYLCASRGYSTGGSNQPQHFGDGTRLSIL.

This chain links TRBV28 with TRBJ1-5, with TRBD1 identical over 7 bases. J gave up 1 base and V 5 bases, and 5 bases lay outside the gene matches. The germline V gene has CDR1 MDHEN and CDR2 SYDVKM. There are 15 residues in the CDR3. This CDR3 is CASSTGVRSNQPQHF. Written as DNA, the CDR3 is TGTGCCAGCAGTACAGGGGTGAGGAGCAATCAGCCCCAGCATTTT.

The rearrangement uses TRBV27 and TRBJ2-1; D gene uncertain. Per germline, CDR1 MNHEY and CDR2 SMNVEV (reference sequence). Trimming took 2 bases from V and 3 from J, leaving 5 bases between them. The CDR3 is made up of 13 amino acids. The CDR3 protein is CASSLGDYNEQFF. DNA of the CDR3: TGTGCCAGCAGTTTAGGAGACTACAATGAGCAGTTCTTC.

The chain uses TRBV28 and TRBJ2-2, with 9 bases lining up with TRBD1. Trimming at V came to 7 bases and at J to 4 bases, leaving 4 bases not matched to a gene. Germline V gene sequence: CDR1 MDHEN, CDR2 SYDVKM. The CDR3 extends over 14 amino acids. The CDR3 nucleotides are TGTGCCAGCACCCGGGACAGGGCCACCGGGGAGCTGTTTTTT. Amino acid sequence: CASTRDRATGELFF. Full variable domain (missing parts from reference TRBV28 and TRBJ2-2): DVKVTQSSRYLVKRTGEKVFLECVQDMDHENMFWYRQDPGLGLRLIYFSYDVKMKEKGDIPEGYSVSREKKERFSLILESASTNQTSMYLCASTRDRATGELFFGEGSRLTVL.